This is a list of T cell receptor beta chains from one sample in a study of post-analysis software for immune sequencing data. A single record per CDR3 protein comes from TCRdb applying MiXCR to the PCR reads. The sample comprises around 710,000 distinct CDR3 sequences, 46% of which are singletons, and over 4.5% rests with the top ten. Sequencing input: blood. The receptors derive from a girl under 18 with multiple sclerosis. Both conserved end residues are part of each CDR3. A D gene is named only where the DNA matches it firmly. The size entry is marked missing in some rows and otherwise reads once, few, many or a size class.

NA TRBJ1-1 TRBD1 TRBV6-5 TGTGCCTGCAGTTACAGGGGGATGAACACTGAAGCTTTCTTT CACSYRGMNTEAFF
few TRBJ1-2 NA TRBV12-3/TRBV12-4 TGTGCCAGCAGTTTAGGCGGCGACAGGCTCGGCTATGGCTACACCTTC CASSLGGDRLGYGYTF
NA TRBJ2-1 TRBD2 TRBV6-5 TGTGCCAGCAGTTACTCCGGGACTAGCGGGGGCAATGAGCAGTTCTTC CASSYSGTSGGNEQFF
few TRBJ2-7 NA TRBV5-1 TGCGCCAGCAGCTTGGGCGGGACAGCCAGAAGACCCTACGAGCAGTACTTC CASSLGGTARRPYEQYF
few TRBJ2-5 NA TRBV20-1 TGCAGTGCTAGCCGCCCGGAGGGGGAGACCCAGTACTTC CSASRPEGETQYF
NA TRBJ2-2 NA TRBV13 TGTGCCAGCAGCTCGATAGGGACCGGGGAGCTGTTTTTT CASSSIGTGELFF
NA TRBJ2-1 NA TRBV29-1 TGCAGCGTAGATCCGGGACCAGGATCCTACAATGAGCAGTTCTTC CSVDPGPGSYNEQFF
NA TRBJ2-5 NA TRBV12-3/TRBV12-4 TGTGCCAGCAGTTATATCCAGGGCCAAGAGACCCAGTACTTC CASSYIQGQETQYF
NA TRBJ2-6 NA TRBV20-1 TGCAGTGCTCCTAGATCGGCCAACGTCCTGACTTTC CSAPRSANVLTF
few TRBJ1-2 NA TRBV4-3 TGCGCCAGCAGCCCCGCAGTAGATTATGGCTACACCTTC CASSPAVDYGYTF
NA TRBJ2-7 NA TRBV2 TGTGCCAGCAGTGAAGCGTCAGGAGCCTACGAGCAGTACTTC CASSEASGAYEQYF
few TRBJ2-6 TRBD1 TRBV12-3/TRBV12-4 TGTGCCAGTCGGACAGGATTACTCTCTGGGGCCAACGTCCTGACTTTC CASRTGLLSGANVLTF
NA TRBJ2-1 TRBD2 TRBV15 TGTGCCACCAGCAGAGGGTTAGGTAGCGGGAATGAGTTTGAGCAGTTCTTC CATSRGLGSGNEFEQFF
few TRBJ2-1 TRBD2 TRBV20-1 TGCAGTCGAGGGACTAGCGGGAGGGCCGGGGAGCAGTTCTTC CSRGTSGRAGEQFF
NA TRBJ2-1 TRBD2 TRBV29-1 TGCAGCGTTGCCGTTGATCTAGCGGGAGCCTACAATGAGCAGTTCTTC CSVAVDLAGAYNEQFF
NA TRBJ1-2 NA TRBV11-3 TGTGCCAGCAGCTCCGGCGCCCGGTGGGGCAGGCCTGAGCCGGACTATGGCTACACCTTC CASSSGARWGRPEPDYGYTF
NA TRBJ1-5 TRBD1 TRBV4-3 TGCGCCAGCAGCCGACAGACAGGGAGCAATCAGCCCCAGCATTTT CASSRQTGSNQPQHF
few TRBJ2-7 TRBD2 TRBV20-1 TGCAGTGCTACAGCGGGCGGGAGGCCCTACGAGCAGTACTTC CSATAGGRPYEQYF
NA TRBJ2-7 TRBD1 TRBV4-3 TGCGCCAGCAGCCTCGACAACAGGGGGCACTACGAGCAGTACTTC CASSLDNRGHYEQYF
NA TRBJ2-1 NA TRBV29-1 TGCAGCGTTGAGCCGGGACAGCGGGGCAATGAGCAGTTCTTC CSVEPGQRGNEQFF
NA TRBJ2-7 TRBD2 TRBV7-2 TGTGCCAGCAGCCGGCGGGAGTTCAGCTACGAGCAGTACTTC CASSRREFSYEQYF
NA TRBJ1-4 TRBD1 TRBV27 TGTGCCAGCAGAACGACAGGGGGCTCGGGAGAAAAACTGTTTTTT CASRTTGGSGEKLFF
few TRBJ2-5 NA TRBV20-1 TGCAGTGCTAGTGGTCAGGGGTCCTTTCAAGAGACCCAGTACTTC CSASGQGSFQETQYF
NA TRBJ2-2 NA TRBV5-1 TGCGCCAGCAGCTTGGAGTGGAGGTTCGCCGGGGAGCTGTTTTTT CASSLEWRFAGELFF
few TRBJ1-5 NA TRBV6-1 TGTGCCAGCAGTGACCCCCTTGGGGGAACCTTCGGTCAGCCCCAGCATTTT CASSDPLGGTFGQPQHF
NA TRBJ2-7 NA TRBV29-1 TGCAGCGTTGTTAGCCAGAACAATGAGCAGTACTTC CSVVSQNNEQYF
few TRBJ2-5 NA TRBV9 TGTGCCAGCAGCGTAGGTGCTAGGGGACAAGAGACCCAGTACTTC CASSVGARGQETQYF
few TRBJ2-7 NA TRBV12-3/TRBV12-4 TGTGCCAGCAGTTTCGGCAGGACAAACGAGCAGTACTTC CASSFGRTNEQYF
NA TRBJ2-3 TRBD2 TRBV9 TGTGCCAGCAGCGCCCTAGCGGGAGGCAACACAGATACGCAGTATTTT CASSALAGGNTDTQYF
NA TRBJ2-5 TRBD2 TRBV7-2 TGTGCCAGCAGCTTAGATTCCCTAGCGGCCTTAGAGCAGTACTTC CASSLDSLAALEQYF
NA TRBJ2-7 NA TRBV7-9 TGTGCCACCAGGGGGGCCTACGAGCAGTACTTC CATRGAYEQYF
NA TRBJ1-5 NA TRBV6-5 TGTGCCAGCAGCCAGGCCGGACTTCGGAATCAGCCCCAGCATTTT CASSQAGLRNQPQHF
NA TRBJ2-3 NA TRBV20-1 TGCAGTGCGTCCACAGGGTGGAGGGGCACAGATACGCAGTATTTT CSASTGWRGTDTQYF
NA TRBJ2-3 NA TRBV18 TGTGCCAGCTCACCGATCAGATCAGATACGCAGTATTTT CASSPIRSDTQYF
few TRBJ2-3 TRBD2 TRBV6-5 TGTGCCAGCAGTTACTCGGAGGTCCCGACTAGCGGAGGCACAGATACGCAGTATTTT CASSYSEVPTSGGTDTQYF
few TRBJ1-1 NA TRBV6-2/TRBV6-3 TGTGCCAGCAGTTACGGCAGAGGGGCCCGCACTGAAGCTTTCTTT CASSYGRGARTEAFF
few TRBJ2-7 TRBD1 TRBV6-1 TGTGCCAGCAGAGGGGACGGACAGGGTAGCGAGCAGTACTTC CASRGDGQGSEQYF
NA TRBJ2-1 TRBD2 TRBV7-6 TGTGCCAGCAGCCCTGGGACTAGCGGGAGCCTCAAGCAGTTCTTC CASSPGTSGSLKQFF
NA TRBJ2-1 NA TRBV9 TGTGCCAGCAGCGTACTCGCGGGACATAATGAGCAGTTCTTC CASSVLAGHNEQFF
NA TRBJ2-1 NA TRBV11-2 TGTGCCAGCCTCCGGCTAGCGCCAACCAATGAGCAGTTCTTC CASLRLAPTNEQFF